The 7 T cell receptor beta chains below come from one sample, sequenced in a study of post-analysis software for immune sequencing data (dated by TCRdb to 2014 to 2015). The method was PCR. Sequencing was performed on an Illumina HiSeq 2500. To reduce PCR and sequencing biases, unique molecular identifiers were built into the TCR beta cDNA libraries. TCRdb reanalyzed the raw reads on its own, using fastp at Q25 for trimming and MiXCR for clone calling, and kept in-frame beta chains. Rows are unified per CDR3 protein, each entry keeping the most common DNA and genes. For this sample the table gives fewer than 550,000 distinct CDR3 sequences, of which approximately 31% were detected only once. Clones ranked in the top ten supply 4.5% to 7.5% of the sample. The paper as a whole reports these results and caveats: Significantly higher frequencies in patients than in controls were found for about five TRBV segments, including TRBV5-6, TRBV5-1 and TRBV20-1.

Antigen specificity for these receptors is unknown. Material: blood. The origin of the receptors is a girl younger than 18 with multiple sclerosis.

V usage is TRBV6-6 and J usage is TRBJ2-7; 8 bases are a match to TRBD1. With V trimmed by 2 bases and J by 5 bases, 8 bases remained unmatched. CDR1 is MNHNY, CDR2 SVGAGI, per germline (reference sequence). The length of the CDR3 is 15 residues. CDR3 sequence (DNA): TGTGCCAGCAGTTACAATGCAGGGGGCGTTGACGAGCAGTACTTC. It specifies CASSYNAGGVDEQYF.

V is TRBV5-1 and J is TRBJ1-1; D not resolved. CDR1 and CDR2 (germline): SGHRS, YFSETQ. CDR3 length: 12 residues. The germline V and J ends were trimmed by 0 bases and 11 bases, with 11 bases remaining between them. CDR3: CASSLEGVEAFF. The CDR3 coding sequence is TGCGCCAGCAGCTTGGAGGGTGTTGAGGCTTTCTTT.

The chain is built from TRBV18 and TRBJ2-7, with 8 bases aligning to TRBD1. CDR3 length: 15 residues. J gave up 1 base and V 5 bases, and 7 bases lay outside the gene matches. Germline CDR1 reads KGHSH; CDR2 reads LQKENI. The CDR3 loop reads CASSTDRGLSYEQYF. CDR3 bases: TGTGCCAGCTCAACCGACAGGGGATTATCCTACGAGCAGTACTTC.

The chain combines TRBV4-1 with TRBJ2-5; 10 positions agree with TRBD1. V shed 1 base, J shed 5 bases, and the junction held 7 bases outside the gene matches. The CDR3 runs 16 residues. CDR1 and CDR2 (germline): MGHRA, YSYEKL. As DNA, the CDR3 is TGCGCCAGCAGCCAAGGAGTGACAGGGGGCCGGGAGACCCAGTACTTC. This translates into CASSQGVTGGRETQYF.

The CDR3 DNA sequence: TGCAGTGCTAGAGATGGGAAAGCGGGGGGTGTGAATGAGCAGTTCTTC. This codes for CSARDGKAGGVNEQFF. The V call is TRBV20-1, the J call TRBJ2-1; 9 nucleotides line up with TRBD2. The germline V gene has CDR1 DFQATT and CDR2 SNEGSKA (reference sequence). With V trimmed by 0 bases and J by 7 bases, 10 bases remained unmatched. The CDR3 extends over 16 amino acids.

This chain uses TRBV10-3 with TRBJ2-7, with 8 bases lining up with TRBD1. The CDR3 is 13 amino acids. V shed 9 bases and J 3 bases; nucleotides not matched to a gene: 7. Germline CDR1 and CDR2: ENHRY and SYGVKD. CDR3 sequence: CAISTGVCYEQYF. CDR3 bases: TGTGCCATTTCGACAGGGGTCTGCTACGAGCAGTACTTC.

This chain joins TRBV25-1 and TRBJ2-1; no firm D call. The end of the DNA fits TRBJ2-7 better, so the J call may be wrong. Germline CDR1 is MGHDK and CDR2 is SYGVNS. The CDR3 covers 16 residues. The CDR3 is CASSDLLFGSYNEQYF. CDR3 DNA: TGTGCCAGCAGTGACCTCCTTTTCGGCTCCTACAATGAGCAGTACTTC.